Following are 16 T cell receptor beta chains from one sample sequenced in a study of T cells after yellow fever vaccination. TCRdb reanalysed the 5' RACE reads using MiXCR and keeps one entry per CDR3 protein. The sample has about 350,000 distinct CDR3 sequences, around 12% seen once. The sequencing used CD4+ T cells sorted from PBMCs, collected 15 days after the yellow fever booster vaccination. The receptors were gathered from a man between 18 and 35 years old who received the YFV17D yellow fever vaccine.

This clonotype was seen a few times. The V gene is TRBV28, the J gene TRBJ1-1; maybe TRBD1 (6 bases). Trimming pared 2 bases from V and 1 base from J, leaving 11 bases between. Germline assignment: CDR1 MDHEN and CDR2 SYDVKM. The CDR3 runs 15 residues. This CDR3 is CASSLGGARNTEAFF. In DNA form, the CDR3 reads TGTGCCAGCAGTTTAGGGGGGGCTAGGAACACTGAAGCTTTCTTT.

A few counts support this clonotype. J is TRBJ2-7 and V is TRBV10-3, with a weak D call TRBD1 (6 bases). Germline CDR1 is ENHRY and CDR2 is SYGVKD. V was cut by 3 bases and J by 3 bases, with 18 bases left in between. The CDR3 runs 16 residues. The CDR3 region has the DNA TGTGCCATCAGTGACCGCGGGCAGGGGAAGGGCTACGAGCAGTACGTC. Translation gives CAISDRGQGKGYEQYV.

J is TRBJ1-3 and V is TRBV30; D not certain. Per the germline V gene, CDR1 is GTSNPN and CDR2 is SVGIG (reference sequence). The CDR3 spans 13 residues. V was cut by 4 bases and J by 0 bases, with 7 bases left in between. CDR3 in amino acids: CAWTDFSGNTIYF. CDR3 in DNA: TGTGCCTGGACGGACTTCTCTGGAAACACCATATATTTT.

The V call is TRBV7-2, the J call TRBJ1-5; no reliable D call. The germline V gene encodes CDR1 SGHTA and CDR2 FQGNSA. The CDR3 length is 13 residues. Trimming shortened V by 3 bases and J by 4 bases, and 7 bases separated the two germline ends. This CDR3 reads CASSFRTNQPQHF. CDR3 DNA sequence: TGTGCCAGCAGCTTTCGGACGAATCAGCCCCAGCATTTT.

The V and J genes are TRBV7-2 and TRBJ2-1; either TRBD1 or TRBD2 may supply D (5 bases each). Germline V gives CDR1 SGHTA, CDR2 FQGNSA. Deletions cut 4 bases from V and 9 bases from J, with 16 bases between. The CDR3 has 14 amino acids. This CDR3 is CASSSRAGQGEQFF. CDR3 DNA sequence: TGTGCCAGCAGCTCAAGGGCGGGCCAGGGTGAGCAGTTCTTC.

CDR3 nucleotides: TGTGCCAGCCAGGGACAAAGCACAGATACGCAGTATTTT. Encoded protein: CASQGQSTDTQYF. The chain recombines TRBV18 with TRBJ2-3, with D possibly matching TRBD1 (6 bases). The CDR3 covers 13 residues. Germline V gene sequence: CDR1 KGHSH, CDR2 LQKENI. The V end was cut by 8 bases, the J end by 0 bases, with 9 bases between.

This clonotype was counted a few times. V usage is TRBV6-5 and J usage is TRBJ2-3; no clear D gene. V lost 4 bases and J lost 2, with 28 bases in between. CDR3 length equals 20 residues. The germline V gene has CDR1 MNHEY and CDR2 SVGAGI. The CDR3 DNA reads TGTGCCAGCAGTTCTATCCTAGACGGATTCCGACTGTCCCTCACAGATACGCAGTATTTT. It yields the protein CASSSILDGFRLSLTDTQYF.

This clonotype has a handful of counts. The CDR3, as DNA: TGTGCCAGCAGAACCTTCGAGGGTCTTGAAGCTTTCTTT. This sequence encodes CASRTFEGLEAFF. The chain is built from TRBV2 and TRBJ1-1, with no clear D. The CDR3 length is 13 residues. Germline CDR1 and CDR2: SNHLY and FYNNEI. Deletions cut 6 bases from V and 7 bases from J, with 15 bases between.

The rearrangement joins TRBV7-9 to TRBJ2-1; TRBD1 matches 9 bases. Germline-derived CDR1 and CDR2 are SEHNR and FQNEAQ (reference sequence). The CDR3 totals 17 residues. The V and J ends lost 5 bases and 5 bases, in that order; junction bases with no gene match: 13. Here the CDR3 reads CASSPTHGDRADNEQFF. DNA for the CDR3: TGTGCCAGCAGCCCTACCCATGGGGACAGGGCCGACAATGAGCAGTTCTTC. The full variable domain, its missing parts supplied by reference TRBV7-9 and TRBJ2-1, is DTGVSQNPRHKITKRGQNVTFRCDPISEHNRLYWYRQTLGQGPEFLTYFQNEAQLEKSRLLSDRFSAERPKGSFSTLEIQRTEQGDSAMYLCASSPTHGDRADNEQFFGPGTRLTVL.

Comments on this clonotype: At one end, the junction sequence differs from germline, possibly due to a read error. The chain combines TRBV4-3 with TRBJ2-3; TRBD2 agrees at 7 bases. This CDR3 has 17 amino acids. From germline, CDR1 is LGHNA and CDR2 YSLEER. The CDR3 sequence is CSSSQDLGGTVADTQYF. Here the CDR3 DNA reads TGCTCCAGCAGCCAAGATTTGGGAGGGACGGTAGCAGATACGCAGTATTTT.

This clonotype was seen more than once but under ten times. V usage is TRBV7-9 and J usage is TRBJ2-2, with unresolved D. V lost 3 bases and J 0 bases, leaving 17 bases between the germline ends. The V gene's germline CDR1 is SEHNR and CDR2 FQNEAQ (reference sequence). The CDR3 consists of 18 residues. CDR3 region: CASSLRSLGRPNTGELFF. The CDR3 region has the DNA TGTGCCAGCAGCTTGAGGTCACTCGGACGGCCGAACACCGGGGAGCTGTTTTTT.

The rearrangement uses TRBV7-2 and TRBJ2-4; D gene uncertain. The CDR3 sequence is 12 residues long. CDR1 and CDR2 from the germline V gene are SGHTA and FQGNSA. The ends were cut back, 3 bases at V and 7 bases at J, with 7 bases in the middle. CDR3 protein: CASSFLGNIQYF. The DNA for the CDR3 is TGTGCCAGCAGCTTCCTCGGGAACATTCAGTACTTC.

The chain recombines TRBV4-3 with TRBJ2-2; D might be TRBD1 or TRBD2, each matching 6 bases. Germline V gene data show CDR1 as LGHNA and CDR2 as YSLEER. There are 17 residues in the CDR3. The V end lost 0 bases, the J end lost 1 base, and 12 bases lay between the germline ends. The CDR3 DNA is TGCGCCAGCAGCCAAGATTTTCGGGGGCGGAACACCGGGGAGCTGTTTTTT. Translating gives CASSQDFRGRNTGELFF.

This chain connects TRBV7-3 to TRBJ2-3; 8 bases are shared with TRBD2. Germline V lookup: CDR1 SGHTA, CDR2 FQGTGA. The CDR3 extends over 15 amino acids. Trimming took 5 bases from V and 2 from J; bases not matched to a gene: 6. The CDR3 spells CASSDSGESTDTQYF. CDR3 DNA: TGTGCCAGCAGCGATAGCGGGGAGTCCACAGATACGCAGTATTTT.

This chain links TRBV9 with TRBJ2-5, with D unclear. The CDR3 runs to 13 residues. The germline V and J ends were trimmed by 0 bases and 5 bases, with 8 bases remaining between them. CDR1 is SGDLS, CDR2 YYNGEE, per germline. The CDR3 spells CASSVGVYETQYF. The CDR3 DNA sequence: TGTGCCAGCAGCGTAGGCGTGTATGAGACCCAGTACTTC.

This clonotype was seen ten or more times. The chain combines TRBV7-7 with TRBJ2-3; 7 bases are shared with TRBD1. The CDR3 consists of 15 residues. Trimming cost V 5 bases and J 0 bases; bases outside gene matches: 5. Per germline, CDR1 SSHAT and CDR2 FNYEAQ (reference sequence). The CDR3 DNA follows: TGTGCCAGCAGCCCGACAGGGTTCAGCACAGATACGCAGTATTTT. Protein sequence: CASSPTGFSTDTQYF.